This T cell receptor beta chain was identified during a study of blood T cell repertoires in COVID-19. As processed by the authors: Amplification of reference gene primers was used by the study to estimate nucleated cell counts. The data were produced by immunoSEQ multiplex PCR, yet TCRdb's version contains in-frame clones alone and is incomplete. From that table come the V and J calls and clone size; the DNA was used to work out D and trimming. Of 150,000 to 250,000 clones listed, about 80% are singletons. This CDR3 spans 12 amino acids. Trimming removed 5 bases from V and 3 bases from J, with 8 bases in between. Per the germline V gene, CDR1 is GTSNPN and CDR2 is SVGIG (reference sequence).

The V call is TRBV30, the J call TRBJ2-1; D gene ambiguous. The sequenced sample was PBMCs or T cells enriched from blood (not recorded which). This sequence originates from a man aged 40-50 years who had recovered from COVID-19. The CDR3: CAWGVSYNEQFF. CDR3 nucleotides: TGTGCCTGGGGGGTGAGCTACAATGAGCAGTTCTTC. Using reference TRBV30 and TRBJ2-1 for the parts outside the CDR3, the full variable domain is SQTIHQWPATLVQPVGSPLSLECTVEGTSNPNLYWYRQAAGRGLQLLFYSVGIGQISSEVPQNLSASRPQDRQFILSSKKLLLSDSGFYLCAWGVSYNEQFFGPGTRLTVL.